A selection of T cell receptor beta chains follows, all from one sample in a study of breast tumors, draining lymph nodes, adjacent tissues. TCRdb fed the multiplex PCR reads into MiXCR, producing one record per CDR3 protein. The table lists about 230,000 distinct CDR3 sequences, about 30% of them singletons, with 1.4% in the top ten. The specimen sequenced was axillary lymph node tissue. The receptors derive from a female donor with breast cancer. Some clones in this sample may be carry-over from other donors' samples. Each CDR3 is given with its conserved first and last residue. A D gene is named only where the DNA matches it firmly. Clone size is not always given. Where it is, it says once, few, many or a class for expanded clones.

v_call	clone_size	j_call	d_call	cdr3_aa	cdr3_nt
TRBV20-1	NA	TRBJ2-2	TRBD2	CSAPTSGGGTGELFF	TGCAGTGCCCCCACTAGCGGGGGCGGCACCGGGGAGCTGTTTTTT
TRBV28	many	TRBJ2-1	NA	CASSEGGQNEQFF	TGTGCCAGCAGTGAGGGTGGGCAAAATGAGCAGTTCTTC
TRBV30	many	TRBJ2-1	TRBD2	CAWMGLAGVVEQFF	TGTGCCTGGATGGGACTAGCGGGAGTTGTTGAGCAGTTCTTC
TRBV25-1	once	TRBJ2-3	NA	CASSALREARTDTQCF	TGCGCCAGCAGTGCCTTGAGGGAGGCCCGCACAGATACGCAGTGTTTT
TRBV5-1	many	TRBJ2-1	NA	CASSLGAGTYNEQFF	TGCGCCAGCAGCTTGGGAGCGGGCACCTACAATGAGCAGTTCTTC
TRBV7-6	many	TRBJ2-2	NA	CASSLVSPTGELFF	TGTGCCAGCAGCTTAGTGTCGCCTACCGGGGAGCTGTTTTTT
TRBV19	many	TRBJ2-1	NA	CASSTQSSYEQFF	TGTGCCAGTAGTACCCAAAGTTCTTATGAGCAGTTCTTC
TRBV6-5	NA	TRBJ2-5	TRBD2	CASSNSIGREIGETQYF	TGTGCCAGCAGTAACTCGATAGGGCGGGAGATTGGGGAGACCCAGTACTTC
TRBV7-2	NA	TRBJ1-4	NA	CASTIRGEGEKLFF	TGTGCCAGCACCATTAGGGGGGAGGGGGAAAAACTGTTTTTT
TRBV19	many	TRBJ2-3	NA	CARRDGDTQYF	TGTGCCCGTCGAGACGGGGATACGCAGTATTTT
TRBV19	many	TRBJ2-1	NA	CASSSSNGDHNEQFF	TGTGCCAGTAGTTCCTCAAACGGAGATCACAATGAGCAGTTCTTC